This entry lists 24 T cell receptor beta chains sequenced from one sample in a study of blood T cells in healthy people across ages. Together with a sample-barcoded 5' primer, a J-beta primer mix was included in a second PCR lasting about 6 to 11 cycles. TCRdb ran MiXCR on the 5' RACE reads and lists one entry per CDR3 protein. The table includes some 1.8 million distinct CDR3 sequences, about two fifths detected once. Material: blood. Receptors were obtained from a human donor in good health.

V usage is TRBV9 and J usage is TRBJ2-1, with 8 nucleotides matching TRBD1. This CDR3 has 13 amino acids. Germline V gives CDR1 SGDLS, CDR2 YYNGEE. J gave up 8 bases and V 4 bases, and 5 bases lay outside the gene matches. CDR3 nucleotides: TGTGCCAGCAGCCGACAGGGGTACGATGAGCAGTTCTTC. Translating gives CASSRQGYDEQFF.

The V call is TRBV6-1, the J call TRBJ2-3; 9 bases are a match to TRBD2. This CDR3 contains 18 residues. Germline lookup yields CDR1 MNHNS and CDR2 SASEGT. Trimming cost V 5 bases and J 7 bases; bases outside gene matches: 19. The CDR3 here is CASSPRGASGAPHHTQYF. The CDR3 nucleotides are TGTGCCAGCAGTCCGCGTGGGGCTAGCGGGGCTCCCCATCATACGCAGTATTTT.

For this clonotype: One end of the junction does not line up with germline, which may come from a read error. In DNA form, the CDR3 reads TGTACCAGCAGCCAAGGGGGGCGAGACAGGGGGACCTACGAGCAGTACTTC. Its protein product is CTSSQGGRDRGTYEQYF. The V and J genes are TRBV4-2 and TRBJ2-7, with 9 positions matching TRBD1. CDR1 is LGHNA, CDR2 YNFKEQ, per germline. This CDR3 contains 17 residues.

This clonotype has only a few counts. V and J are TRBV27 and TRBJ2-3; TRBD1 or TRBD2 may be the D gene (5 bases each). Trimming removed 3 bases from V and 10 bases from J, with 14 bases in between. The CDR3 sequence is 13 residues long. Germline V gene lookup returns CDR1 MNHEY and CDR2 SMNVEV (reference sequence). The CDR3 is CASSFFLRGAQYF. The CDR3 DNA reads as TGTGCCAGCAGTTTCTTTTTGAGGGGAGCGCAGTATTTT.

The chain recombines TRBV5-1 with TRBJ2-3; D call uncertain. There are 17 residues in the CDR3. The germline CDR1 and CDR2 sequences are SGHRS and YFSETQ. V was shortened by 4 bases and J by 0 bases, with 18 bases between the two germline ends. The CDR3, as DNA: TGCGCCAGCAGCCGGGCTGGGCAACCTACTAGCACAGATACGCAGTATTTT. Translated, it gives CASSRAGQPTSTDTQYF.

The chain links TRBV28 to TRBJ1-2, with 7 bases fitting TRBD1. The CDR3 contains 15 residues. Per germline, CDR1 MDHEN and CDR2 SYDVKM. With V trimmed by 6 bases and J by 4 bases, 11 bases remained unmatched. This CDR3 reads CASSPTQDRIYGYTF. In DNA form, the CDR3 reads TGTGCCAGCAGCCCAACCCAGGACAGGATCTATGGCTACACCTTC.

The rearrangement links TRBV2 to TRBJ2-7; 8 nucleotides match TRBD2. This CDR3 contains 14 residues. The germline CDR1 and CDR2 sequences are SNHLY and FYNNEI. V lost 6 bases, J lost 3 bases, and 7 bases stayed unmatched. Here the CDR3 DNA reads TGTGCCAGCAGAAGGGCGACTAGCGTCTACGAGCAGTACTTC. This gives the protein CASRRATSVYEQYF.

This clonotype came up a few times. The chain uses TRBV7-9 and TRBJ2-7; D may be TRBD1 (5 bases). This CDR3 region has 15 residues. CDR1 and CDR2 from the germline V gene are SEHNR and FQNEAQ (reference sequence). The germline V and J ends were trimmed by 4 bases and 2 bases, with 15 bases remaining between them. The CDR3 is CASSSPSGRAYEQYF. The CDR3 DNA reads as TGTGCCAGCAGCTCTCCCTCAGGCAGGGCCTACGAGCAGTACTTC.

V and J are TRBV20-1 and TRBJ2-4; perhaps TRBD1 as D (5 bases). V was shortened by 2 bases and J by 11 bases, with 10 bases between the two germline ends. Per the germline V gene, CDR1 is DFQATT and CDR2 is SNEGSKA (reference sequence). This CDR3 has 11 residues. The CDR3 here is CSARFQGFQYF. The DNA for the CDR3 is TGCAGTGCTAGATTTCAGGGCTTTCAGTACTTC.

V is TRBV4-2 and J is TRBJ2-7; D assignment may be TRBD1 or TRBD2 (5 bases each). CDR3 length equals 15 residues. Trimming stripped 1 base from V and 4 bases from J, with 14 bases between. Germline CDR1 reads LGHNA; CDR2 reads YNFKEQ. The CDR3 spells CASSQATGQSYEQYF. CDR3 in DNA: TGTGCCAGCAGCCAAGCTACGGGGCAGTCGTACGAGCAGTACTTC.

The chain has TRBV28 and TRBJ2-5; TRBD2 is a possible D gene (6 bases). With the DNA end fitting TRBJ2-7 better, the J assignment may be wrong. The germline CDR1 and CDR2 sequences are MDHEN and SYDVKM. The CDR3 has 12 residues. CDR3 nucleotide sequence: TGTGCCAGCATAGGGGCGGGGCACGAGCAGTACTTC. Protein: CASIGAGHEQYF.

J is TRBJ2-5 and V is TRBV7-2; 9 nucleotides match TRBD2. V lost 2 bases and J lost 5; bases outside the gene matches: 6. The CDR3 runs 15 residues. Germline-derived CDR1 and CDR2 are SGHTA and FQGNSA. This chain's CDR3 is CASSLKVLAGETQYF. In DNA, the CDR3 is TGTGCCAGCAGCTTAAAGGTCCTAGCGGGGGAGACCCAGTACTTC.

The rearrangement uses TRBV3-1 and TRBJ1-1, with TRBD1 matching 8 bases. CDR1 and CDR2 from the germline V gene are LGHDT and YNNKEL (reference sequence). CDR3 length equals 17 residues. J gave up 0 bases and V 4 bases, and 10 bases lay outside the gene matches. The CDR3 DNA sequence: TGTGCCAGCAGCCCTGACAGGGGACGTGGACTGAACACTGAAGCTTTCTTT. It translates to CASSPDRGRGLNTEAFF.

The V call is TRBV6-4, the J call TRBJ2-7; no clear D. V gave up 0 bases and J gave up 10 bases, with 13 bases separating them. In germline, CDR1 is MRHNA, CDR2 SNTAGT. There are 13 residues in the CDR3. CDR3 sequence reads: CASSDSGSITQYF. The CDR3, as DNA: TGTGCCAGCAGTGACTCAGGCAGCATTACCCAGTACTTC.

This chain connects TRBV24-1 to TRBJ1-1; D remains unclear. Germline V gene lookup returns CDR1 KGHDR and CDR2 SFDVKD. With 12 bases removed from V and 0 bases from J, the gap between germline ends came to 13 bases. The CDR3 has 13 residues. CDR3 sequence reads: CAPEKNVNTEAFF. Written as DNA, the CDR3 is TGTGCCCCCGAGAAGAACGTGAACACTGAAGCTTTCTTT.

This clonotype was seen more than once but under ten times. The genes are TRBV9 and TRBJ2-1; D remains unclear. Germline loops: CDR1 SGDLS, CDR2 YYNGEE. Trimming left V 4 bases short and J 1 base short, with 15 bases between. The length of the CDR3 is 16 residues. CDR3 DNA: TGTGCCAGCAGCCCCGGCCCGGCGGTATCCTACAATGAGCAGTTCTTC. This gives the protein CASSPGPAVSYNEQFF. The full variable domain, its missing parts supplied by reference TRBV9 and TRBJ2-1, is DSGVTQTPKHLITATGQRVTLRCSPRSGDLSVYWYQQSLDQGLQFLIQYYNGEERAKGNILERFSAQQFPDLHSELNLSSLELGDSALYFCASSPGPAVSYNEQFFGPGTRLTVL.

The chain is built from TRBV7-2 and TRBJ1-2; TRBD1 matches 7 bases. The germline CDR1 and CDR2 sequences are SGHTA and FQGNSA. V lost 5 bases to trimming and J lost 4 bases; unmatched junction nucleotides: 10. The CDR3 totals 15 residues. This CDR3 is CASSPSWDSPYGYTF. The CDR3 nucleotides read TGTGCCAGCAGCCCAAGCTGGGACAGCCCCTATGGCTACACCTTC. Using reference TRBV7-2 and TRBJ1-2 for the parts outside the CDR3, the full variable domain is GAGVSQSPSNKVTEKGKDVELRCDPISGHTALYWYRQSLGQGLEFLIYFQGNSAPDKSGLPSDRFSAERTGGSVSTLTIQRTQQEDSAVYLCASSPSWDSPYGYTFGSGTRLTVV.

This clonotype was seen a few times. The chain carries TRBV20-1 and TRBJ2-1; D is unresolved. CDR3 length equals 15 residues. V was trimmed by 3 bases and J by 0 bases, leaving 12 bases between them. Per germline, CDR1 DFQATT and CDR2 SNEGSKA (reference sequence). The CDR3 here is CSASPLKASYNEQFF. The CDR3 nucleotides are TGCAGTGCTAGCCCCCTGAAGGCCTCCTACAATGAGCAGTTCTTC.

The chain employs TRBV20-1 and TRBJ2-5; 13 bases are shared with TRBD2. J gave up 3 bases and V 0 bases, and 1 base lay outside the gene matches. From germline, CDR1 is DFQATT and CDR2 SNEGSKA (reference sequence). The CDR3 has 15 amino acids. CDR3 residues: CSARDGTSGEETQYF. CDR3 nucleotides: TGCAGTGCTAGAGATGGGACTAGCGGGGAAGAGACCCAGTACTTC.

The CDR3 bases are TGCAGTGCTTGGACAGGAGCCACTGGACCTTTCTTT. Translated, it gives CSAWTGATGPFF. The chain carries TRBV20-1 and TRBJ1-1; 7 nucleotides align to TRBD1. Germline V gives CDR1 DFQATT, CDR2 SNEGSKA (reference sequence). The CDR3 has 12 amino acids. Trimming cost V 5 bases and J 12 bases; bases outside gene matches: 12.

The chain couples TRBV28 to TRBJ2-5, with 11 bases identical to TRBD2. The J call may be faulty, since TRBJ2-7 better matches the DNA end. Germline V gene sequence: CDR1 MDHEN, CDR2 SYDVKM. The CDR3 covers 14 residues. Here the CDR3 DNA reads TGTGCCAGCAGGGTAGCGGGGGGGGGTGGCGAGCAGTACTTC. It is translated as CASRVAGGGGEQYF.

The rearrangement uses TRBV5-1 and TRBJ1-4; the D is unclear. The CDR3 extends over 14 amino acids. Germline V gene sequence: CDR1 SGHRS, CDR2 YFSETQ. Deletions cut 6 bases from V and 0 bases from J, with 9 bases between. CDR3 loop: CASKHDATNEKLFF. CDR3 in DNA: TGCGCCAGCAAGCATGATGCAACTAATGAAAAACTGTTTTTT. The whole variable domain, remainder taken from reference TRBV5-1 and TRBJ1-4, is KAGVTQTPRYLIKTRGQQVTLSCSPISGHRSVSWYQQTPGQGLQFLFEYFSETQRNKGNFPGRFSGRQFSNSRSEMNVSTLELGDSALYLCASKHDATNEKLFFGSGTQLSVL.

The rearrangement links TRBV3-1 to TRBJ2-1; 7 bases agree with TRBD1. CDR1 and CDR2 from the germline V gene are LGHDT and YNNKEL (reference sequence). The junction had 8 bases not matched to a gene; V was cut back by 3 bases and J by 6 bases. This CDR3 contains 15 residues. DNA of the CDR3: TGTGCCAGCAGCCAGGCTGACAGGGTTAGCAATGAGCAGTTCTTC. It codes for CASSQADRVSNEQFF.

This chain joins TRBV6-2 or TRBV6-3 and TRBJ1-2, with 7 bases that match TRBD1. The CDR3 length is 13 residues. The ends lost 10 bases at V and 3 bases at J; junction bases unmatched: 8. Germline V gene sequence: CDR1 MNHEY, CDR2 SVGEGT. CDR3: CATDRVSYYGYTF. CDR3 in DNA: TGTGCCACAGACAGGGTGTCTTACTATGGCTACACCTTC.